This TCR beta chain was documented in a study of cytomegalovirus exposure and HLA in healthy donors. Notes on the study in general: Across all donors, roughly uniform sequencing depth was an assumption of the presence/absence analyses. Later examination showed HLA-associated TCR beta chains had greater clonal expansion than equally common others. A later analysis linked a missense variant in DCLRE1C to the trimming of TCR beta V and J genes.

V shed 5 bases, J shed 9 bases, and the junction held 9 bases outside the gene matches. The CDR3 has 16 amino acids. Germline loops: CDR1 PRHDT, CDR2 FYEKMQ (reference sequence). In regard to this clone: The target antigen is unknown.

Primers for the PCR totalled 60 Vbeta and 13 Jbeta. Here immunoSEQ multiplex PCR was the method, and the copy in TCRdb shows in-frame clones only, minus some. Among about 120,000 clones listed, about four fifths were seen once. Input material: PBMCs. This TCR derives from a woman in her thirties or forties in good health and CMV-seronegative. The V call is TRBV13, the J call TRBJ2-4, with 14 nucleotides matching TRBD2. CDR3: CASSERTSGGSTIQYF. The CDR3 DNA reads as TGTGCCAGCAGCGAACGGACTAGCGGGGGGTCGACCATTCAGTACTTC.